The text below deals with one T cell receptor beta chain. Its antigen is undetermined. The authors made TCR beta cDNA libraries by 5'RACE template switching. This switching added a universal primer site and UMIs. After re-calling the 5' RACE reads, TCRdb lists one entry per CDR3 protein, DNA absent. This sample's clone table lists fewer than 300,000 distinct CDR3 sequences. This record belongs to a study of T cells expressing NK-cell markers. Study conclusions and caveats: Of the CD8+ T cell pool in about 6 donors, roughly 1.0-8% was accounted for by dominant NKG2C+ clonotypes.

This clonotype was sampled from a woman between 18 and 75 years old in good health. Sequencing used blood T cells: a sorted CD56 or NKG2C T cell subset, CD4+ or CD8+ T cells, or bulk PBMC T cells (not recorded which).

Here the CDR3 reads CASSISLNTEAFF. V and J are TRBV19 and TRBJ1-1. The CDR3 is 13 amino acids. Germline V lookup: CDR1 LNHDA, CDR2 SQIVND (reference sequence).